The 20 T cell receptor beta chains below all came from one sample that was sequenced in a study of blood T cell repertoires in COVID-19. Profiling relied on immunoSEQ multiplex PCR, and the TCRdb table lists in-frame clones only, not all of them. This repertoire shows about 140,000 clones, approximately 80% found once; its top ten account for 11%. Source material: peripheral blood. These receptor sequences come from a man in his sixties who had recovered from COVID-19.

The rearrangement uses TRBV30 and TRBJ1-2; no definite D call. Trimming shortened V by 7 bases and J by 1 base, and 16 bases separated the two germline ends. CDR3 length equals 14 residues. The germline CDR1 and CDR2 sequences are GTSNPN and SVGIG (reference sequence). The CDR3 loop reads CASMVGRINYGYTF. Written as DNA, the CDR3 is TGTGCCTCTATGGTAGGGAGAATTAACTATGGCTACACCTTC.

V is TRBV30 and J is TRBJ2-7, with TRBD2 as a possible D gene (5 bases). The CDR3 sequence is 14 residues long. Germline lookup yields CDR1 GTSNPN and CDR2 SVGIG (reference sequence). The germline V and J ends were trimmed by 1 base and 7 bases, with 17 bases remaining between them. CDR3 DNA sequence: TGTGCCTGGAGTGAACCCGACCCCTCGGGGGAGCAGTACTTC. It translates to CAWSEPDPSGEQYF. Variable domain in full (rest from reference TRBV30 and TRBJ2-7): SQTIHQWPATLVQPVGSPLSLECTVEGTSNPNLYWYRQAAGRGLQLLFYSVGIGQISSEVPQNLSASRPQDRQFILSSKKLLLSDSGFYLCAWSEPDPSGEQYFGPGTRLTVT.

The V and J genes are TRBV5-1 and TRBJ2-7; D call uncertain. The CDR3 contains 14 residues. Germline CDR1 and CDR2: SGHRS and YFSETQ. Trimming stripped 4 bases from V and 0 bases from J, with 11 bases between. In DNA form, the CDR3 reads TGCGCCAGCAGCCCGGCAGGCAGCTCCTACGAGCAGTACTTC. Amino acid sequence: CASSPAGSSYEQYF.

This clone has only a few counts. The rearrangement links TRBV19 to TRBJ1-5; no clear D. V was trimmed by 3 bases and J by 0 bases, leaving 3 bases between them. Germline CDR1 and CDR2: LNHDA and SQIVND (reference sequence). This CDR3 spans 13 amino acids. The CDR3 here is CASSISSNQPQHF. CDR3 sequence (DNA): TGTGCCAGTAGTATCAGTAGCAATCAGCCCCAGCATTTT.

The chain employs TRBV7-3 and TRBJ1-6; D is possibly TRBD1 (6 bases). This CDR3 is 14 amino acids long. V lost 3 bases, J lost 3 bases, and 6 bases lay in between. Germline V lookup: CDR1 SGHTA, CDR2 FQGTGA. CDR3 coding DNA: TGTGCCAGCAGCTTGGACAGCTATAATTCACCCCTCCACTTT. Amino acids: CASSLDSYNSPLHF.

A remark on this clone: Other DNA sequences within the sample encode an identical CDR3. DNA of the CDR3: TGCGCCAGCAGCCTGCCCTCAGGTCGTTACAATGAGCAGTTCTTC. It encodes CASSLPSGRYNEQFF. The chain employs TRBV5-1 and TRBJ2-1; D is undetermined. Germline V gives CDR1 SGHRS, CDR2 YFSETQ. Trimming pared 4 bases from V and 4 bases from J, leaving 15 bases between. The length of the CDR3 is 15 residues. Drawing the rest from reference TRBV5-1 and TRBJ2-1, the complete variable domain is KAGVTQTPRYLIKTRGQQVTLSCSPISGHRSVSWYQQTPGQGLQFLFEYFSETQRNKGNFPGRFSGRQFSNSRSEMNVSTLELGDSALYLCASSLPSGRYNEQFFGPGTRLTVL.

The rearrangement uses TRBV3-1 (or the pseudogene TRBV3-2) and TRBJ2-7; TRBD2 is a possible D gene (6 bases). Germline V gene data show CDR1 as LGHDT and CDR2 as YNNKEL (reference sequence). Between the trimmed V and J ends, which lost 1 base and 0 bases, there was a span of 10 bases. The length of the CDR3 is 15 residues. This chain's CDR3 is CASSQAASASYEQYF. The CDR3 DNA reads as TGTGCCAGCAGCCAAGCGGCTAGCGCCTCCTACGAGCAGTACTTC.

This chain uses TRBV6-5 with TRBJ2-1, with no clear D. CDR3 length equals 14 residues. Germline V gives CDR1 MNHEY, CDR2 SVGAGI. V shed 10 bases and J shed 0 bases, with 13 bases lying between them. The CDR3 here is CATRSPSSYNEQFF. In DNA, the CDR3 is TGTGCCACCCGTAGCCCAAGCTCCTACAATGAGCAGTTCTTC.

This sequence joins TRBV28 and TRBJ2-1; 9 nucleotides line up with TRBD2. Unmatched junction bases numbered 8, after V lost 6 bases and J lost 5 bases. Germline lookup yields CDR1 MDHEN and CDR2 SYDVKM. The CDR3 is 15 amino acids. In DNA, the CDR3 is TGTGCCAGCAGCTTCACTAGCGGGTATCACAATGAGCAGTTCTTC. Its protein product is CASSFTSGYHNEQFF.

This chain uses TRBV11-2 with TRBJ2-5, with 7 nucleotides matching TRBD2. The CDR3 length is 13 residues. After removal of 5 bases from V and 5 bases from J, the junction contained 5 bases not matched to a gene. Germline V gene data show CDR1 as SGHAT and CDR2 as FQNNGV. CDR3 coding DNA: TGTGCCAGCAGCCCAGGGAGGGCGGAGACCCAGTACTTC. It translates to CASSPGRAETQYF.

CDR3 protein: CASSRVPEDTQYF. CDR3 in DNA: TGTGCCAGCAGCCGTGTACCCGAGGATACGCAGTATTTT. V usage is TRBV5-8 and J usage is TRBJ2-3, with unresolved D. CDR3 length: 13 amino acids. The ends were cut back, 4 bases at V and 6 bases at J, with 12 bases in the middle. The germline CDR1 and CDR2 sequences are SGHTS and YDEGEE.

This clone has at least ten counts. The CDR3 DNA reads TGTGCCAGCAGTTCAGACATGGACTATGGCTACACCTTC. Its protein is CASSSDMDYGYTF. The chain is built from TRBV28 and TRBJ1-2; D uncertain. CDR3 size: 13 residues. The V and J ends lost 4 bases and 3 bases respectively, with 9 bases between them. Germline V lookup: CDR1 MDHEN, CDR2 SYDVKM.

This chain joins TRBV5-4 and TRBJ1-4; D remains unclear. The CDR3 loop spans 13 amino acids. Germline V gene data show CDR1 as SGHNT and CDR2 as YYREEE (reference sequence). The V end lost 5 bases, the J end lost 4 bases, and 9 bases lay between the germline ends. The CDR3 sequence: CASREVINEKLFF. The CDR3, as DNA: TGTGCCAGCAGAGAGGTGATTAATGAAAAACTGTTTTTT.

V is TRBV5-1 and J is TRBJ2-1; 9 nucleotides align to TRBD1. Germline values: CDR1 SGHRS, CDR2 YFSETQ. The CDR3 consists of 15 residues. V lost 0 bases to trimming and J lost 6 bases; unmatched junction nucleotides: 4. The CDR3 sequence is CASSLGGQGGNEQFF. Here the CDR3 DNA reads TGCGCCAGCAGCTTGGGGGGACAGGGAGGCAATGAGCAGTTCTTC.

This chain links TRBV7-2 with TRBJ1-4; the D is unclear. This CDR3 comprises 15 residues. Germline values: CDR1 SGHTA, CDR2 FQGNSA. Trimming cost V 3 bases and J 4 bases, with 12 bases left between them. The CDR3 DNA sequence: TGTGCCAGCAGCTTTTTCAGCGGAAATAATGAAAAACTGTTTTTT. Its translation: CASSFFSGNNEKLFF.

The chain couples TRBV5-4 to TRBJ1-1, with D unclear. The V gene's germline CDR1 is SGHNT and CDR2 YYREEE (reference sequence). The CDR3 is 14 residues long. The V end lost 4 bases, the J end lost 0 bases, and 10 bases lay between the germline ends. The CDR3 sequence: CASSQQSMNTEAFF. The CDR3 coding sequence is TGTGCCAGCAGCCAACAGTCCATGAACACTGAAGCTTTCTTT.

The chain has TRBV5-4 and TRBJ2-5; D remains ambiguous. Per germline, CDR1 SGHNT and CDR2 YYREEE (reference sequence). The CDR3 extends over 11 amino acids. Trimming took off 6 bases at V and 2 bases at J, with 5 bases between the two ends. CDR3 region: CASTQQETQYF. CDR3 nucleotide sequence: TGTGCCAGCACACAGCAAGAGACCCAGTACTTC.

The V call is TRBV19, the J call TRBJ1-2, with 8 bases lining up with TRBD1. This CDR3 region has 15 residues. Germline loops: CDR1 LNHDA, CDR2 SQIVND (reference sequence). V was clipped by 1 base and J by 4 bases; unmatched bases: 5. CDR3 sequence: CASSIVFQGAYGYTF. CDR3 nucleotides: TGTGCCAGTAGTATAGTGTTTCAGGGGGCCTATGGCTACACCTTC.

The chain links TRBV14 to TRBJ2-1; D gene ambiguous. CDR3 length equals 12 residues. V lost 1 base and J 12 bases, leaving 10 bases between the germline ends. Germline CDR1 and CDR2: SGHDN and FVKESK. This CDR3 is CASSQARWAQFF. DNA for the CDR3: TGTGCCAGCAGCCAAGCCCGGTGGGCGCAGTTCTTC.

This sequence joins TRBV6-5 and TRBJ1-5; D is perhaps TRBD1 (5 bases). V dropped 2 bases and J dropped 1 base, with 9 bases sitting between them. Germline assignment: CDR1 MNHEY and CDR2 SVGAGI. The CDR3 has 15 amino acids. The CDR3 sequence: CASSYRGGSNQPQHF. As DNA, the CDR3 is TGTGCCAGCAGTTACAGGGGAGGGAGCAATCAGCCCCAGCATTTT.